Listed below are T cell receptor beta chains from one sample, sequenced in a study of CD8+ T cells in alopecia areata. Some clones are missing from TCRdb's copy, which holds only in-frame ones; the method was immunoSEQ multiplex PCR. Of hundreds of thousands of clones listed, roughly 63% were seen once; the top ten hold about 0.9%. The specimen comprised CD4+ T cells sorted from blood, sampled around week 53, from a patient treated with tofacitinib. These receptors all stem from a human donor with alopecia areata. CDR3s include the opening cysteine and the closing phenylalanine or tryptophan. The D gene is left open where the match is weak. Only some rows state a clone size, as once, few, many or a class for expanded clones.

j_gene: TRBJ2-1; abundance: -; v_gene: TRBV7-7; d_gene: -; CDR3aa: CASSLHDYNEQFF; CDR3nt: TGTGCTAGCAGCTTGCACGATTACAATGAGCAGTTCTTC
j_gene: TRBJ1-1; abundance: -; v_gene: TRBV29-1; d_gene: -; CDR3aa: CSLQGGAGMNTEAFF; CDR3nt: TGCAGCCTTCAGGGTGGCGCAGGGATGAACACTGAAGCTTTCTTT
j_gene: TRBJ2-5; abundance: -; v_gene: TRBV14; d_gene: -; CDR3aa: CASSSTVQETQYF; CDR3nt: TGTGCCAGCAGCTCGACAGTCCAAGAGACCCAGTACTTC
j_gene: TRBJ2-1; abundance: -; v_gene: TRBV11-1; d_gene: TRBD2; CDR3aa: CASSFGLAGVNEQFF; CDR3nt: TGTGCCAGCAGCTTCGGACTAGCGGGGGTAAATGAGCAGTTCTTC
j_gene: TRBJ2-1; abundance: few; v_gene: TRBV7-6; d_gene: TRBD2; CDR3aa: CASSLAFPGTSGGYEQFF; CDR3nt: TGTGCCAGCAGCTTAGCTTTTCCCGGGACTAGCGGGGGGTATGAGCAGTTCTTC
j_gene: TRBJ2-1; abundance: -; v_gene: TRBV5-6; d_gene: -; CDR3aa: CASSLGLNEQFF; CDR3nt: TGTGCCAGCAGCTTGGGTCTAAATGAGCAGTTCTTC
j_gene: TRBJ1-2; abundance: -; v_gene: TRBV2; d_gene: -; CDR3aa: CASSAGTNYGYTF; CDR3nt: TGTGCCAGCAGCGCCGGGACAAACTATGGCTACACCTTC
j_gene: TRBJ2-6; abundance: -; v_gene: TRBV27; d_gene: TRBD2; CDR3aa: CASSSWGGAAGANVLTF; CDR3nt: TGTGCCAGCAGTTCATGGGGAGGGGCCGCTGGGGCCAACGTCCTGACTTTC
j_gene: TRBJ2-3; abundance: -; v_gene: TRBV18; d_gene: -; CDR3aa: CASSPRPGGGTDTQYF; CDR3nt: TGTGCCAGCTCACCACGACCGGGGGGCGGGACAGATACGCAGTATTTT
j_gene: TRBJ1-5; abundance: -; v_gene: TRBV29-1; d_gene: -; CDR3aa: CSAGQDRGQPQHF; CDR3nt: TGCAGCGCTGGGCAGGACAGAGGTCAGCCCCAGCATTTT
j_gene: TRBJ2-3; abundance: -; v_gene: TRBV7-9; d_gene: -; CDR3aa: CASSLEASTDTQYF; CDR3nt: TGTGCCAGCAGCTTAGAAGCTAGCACAGATACGCAGTATTTT
j_gene: TRBJ1-1; abundance: -; v_gene: TRBV29-1; d_gene: -; CDR3aa: CSAAGIMNTEAFF; CDR3nt: TGCAGCGCGGCGGGGATCATGAACACTGAAGCTTTCTTT
j_gene: TRBJ2-1; abundance: -; v_gene: TRBV9; d_gene: -; CDR3aa: CASSVVARGPNNEQFF; CDR3nt: TGTGCCAGCAGCGTAGTGGCCCGCGGACCTAACAATGAGCAGTTCTTC
j_gene: TRBJ1-1; abundance: -; v_gene: TRBV6-1; d_gene: -; CDR3aa: CASSEQQVTEAFF; CDR3nt: TGTGCCAGCAGTGAGCAACAGGTAACTGAAGCTTTCTTT
j_gene: TRBJ1-4; abundance: few; v_gene: TRBV2; d_gene: -; CDR3aa: CASSEVQGGKLFF; CDR3nt: TGTGCCAGCAGTGAGGTTCAGGGAGGAAAACTGTTTTTT
j_gene: TRBJ2-1; abundance: few; v_gene: TRBV29-1; d_gene: TRBD1; CDR3aa: CSARGGQGYEQFF; CDR3nt: TGCAGCGCCCGAGGGGGACAGGGGTATGAGCAGTTCTTC
j_gene: TRBJ1-1; abundance: -; v_gene: TRBV29-1; d_gene: -; CDR3aa: CSVALNTEAFF; CDR3nt: TGCAGCGTTGCTTTGAACACTGAAGCTTTCTTT
j_gene: TRBJ2-5; abundance: -; v_gene: TRBV2; d_gene: TRBD1; CDR3aa: CASSGRGKQETQYF; CDR3nt: TGTGCCAGCAGTGGCAGGGGGAAACAAGAGACCCAGTACTTC
j_gene: TRBJ1-1; abundance: -; v_gene: TRBV7-9; d_gene: TRBD1; CDR3aa: CASSLRQGGEAFF; CDR3nt: TGTGCCAGCAGCTTGCGACAGGGAGGCGAGGCTTTCTTT
j_gene: TRBJ2-5; abundance: -; v_gene: TRBV7-2; d_gene: TRBD1; CDR3aa: CASSRTGSETQYF; CDR3nt: TGTGCCAGCAGCCGGACAGGGAGTGAGACCCAGTACTTC
j_gene: TRBJ1-1; abundance: -; v_gene: TRBV5-6; d_gene: -; CDR3aa: CASSFGGAEAFF; CDR3nt: TGTGCCAGCAGCTTTGGGGGTGCTGAAGCTTTCTTT
j_gene: TRBJ2-3; abundance: -; v_gene: TRBV6-6; d_gene: TRBD2; CDR3aa: CASSYGGGKTDTQYF; CDR3nt: TGTGCCAGCAGTTACGGCGGGGGGAAAACGGATACGCAGTATTTT
j_gene: TRBJ2-5; abundance: -; v_gene: TRBV5-1; d_gene: -; CDR3aa: CASSLGVETQYF; CDR3nt: TGCGCCAGCAGCTTGGGTGTAGAGACCCAGTACTTC
j_gene: TRBJ2-5; abundance: -; v_gene: TRBV6-5; d_gene: -; CDR3aa: CASSYGTTPQTQYF; CDR3nt: TGTGCCAGCAGTTACGGGACAACCCCCCAGACCCAGTACTTC
j_gene: TRBJ1-1; abundance: once; v_gene: TRBV29-1; d_gene: -; CDR3aa: CSSTAGNTEAFF; CDR3nt: TGCAGCTCCACTGCGGGGAACACTGAAGCTTTCTTT
j_gene: TRBJ2-5; abundance: -; v_gene: TRBV30; d_gene: TRBD2; CDR3aa: CAWSSGGAETQYF; CDR3nt: TGTGCCTGGAGTAGCGGGGGGGCCGAGACCCAGTACTTC
j_gene: TRBJ1-5; abundance: -; v_gene: TRBV29-1; d_gene: -; CDR3aa: CSVEDRGNSNQPQHF; CDR3nt: TGCAGCGTTGAAGATCGAGGGAATAGCAATCAGCCCCAGCATTTT
j_gene: TRBJ2-2; abundance: many; v_gene: TRBV29-1; d_gene: TRBD1; CDR3aa: CSGGQGTTGELFF; CDR3nt: TGCAGCGGGGGACAGGGGACCACCGGGGAGCTGTTTTTT
j_gene: TRBJ2-3; abundance: -; v_gene: TRBV29-1; d_gene: -; CDR3aa: CSVDLGSDTQYF; CDR3nt: TGCAGCGTTGATCTGGGTTCAGATACGCAGTATTTT
j_gene: TRBJ2-1; abundance: few; v_gene: TRBV11-1; d_gene: -; CDR3aa: CASSGRRQDYNEQFF; CDR3nt: TGTGCCAGCAGCGGCCGGCGACAGGACTACAATGAGCAGTTCTTC
j_gene: TRBJ2-2; abundance: few; v_gene: TRBV7-9; d_gene: -; CDR3aa: CASSPSLHTGELFF; CDR3nt: TGTGCCAGCAGCCCCTCCCTCCACACCGGGGAGCTGTTTTTT
j_gene: TRBJ1-2; abundance: -; v_gene: TRBV30; d_gene: -; CDR3aa: CAWSPAGRYGYTF; CDR3nt: TGTGCCTGGAGTCCCGCAGGCCGTTATGGCTACACCTTC
j_gene: TRBJ2-5; abundance: -; v_gene: TRBV29-1; d_gene: TRBD1; CDR3aa: CSCKGAEETQYF; CDR3nt: TGCAGCTGCAAGGGGGCGGAAGAGACCCAGTACTTC
j_gene: TRBJ2-5; abundance: -; v_gene: TRBV7-2; d_gene: -; CDR3aa: CASTPRSQETQYF; CDR3nt: TGTGCCAGCACCCCGCGGTCACAGGAGACCCAGTACTTC
j_gene: TRBJ2-2; abundance: few; v_gene: TRBV18; d_gene: -; CDR3aa: CASSPYWQYTGELFF; CDR3nt: TGTGCCAGCTCACCATACTGGCAGTACACCGGGGAGCTGTTTTTT
j_gene: TRBJ2-7; abundance: -; v_gene: TRBV10-3; d_gene: -; CDR3aa: CAITSDSSYEQYF; CDR3nt: TGTGCCATCACTTCGGACAGCTCCTACGAGCAGTACTTC
j_gene: TRBJ1-6; abundance: -; v_gene: TRBV2; d_gene: -; CDR3aa: CASSNPGLRNSPLHF; CDR3nt: TGTGCCAGCAGCAACCCGGGACTGAGGAATTCACCCCTCCACTTT
j_gene: TRBJ2-7; abundance: -; v_gene: TRBV29-1; d_gene: TRBD2; CDR3aa: CSVAQGLAGLYEQYF; CDR3nt: TGCAGCGTTGCCCAAGGACTAGCGGGGCTATACGAGCAGTACTTC
j_gene: TRBJ1-1; abundance: few; v_gene: TRBV6-5; d_gene: TRBD1; CDR3aa: CASSYERDSEAFF; CDR3nt: TGTGCCAGCAGTTATGAACGGGACAGTGAAGCTTTCTTT
j_gene: TRBJ2-5; abundance: -; v_gene: TRBV5-6; d_gene: -; CDR3aa: CASSLEQREETQYF; CDR3nt: TGTGCCAGCAGCTTGGAACAGCGGGAAGAGACCCAGTACTTC
j_gene: TRBJ1-2; abundance: -; v_gene: TRBV2; d_gene: TRBD1; CDR3aa: CAGRDRDYGYTF; CDR3nt: TGTGCCGGCAGGGACAGGGACTATGGCTACACCTTC
j_gene: TRBJ2-3; abundance: few; v_gene: TRBV15; d_gene: TRBD2; CDR3aa: CATKRGSTDTQYF; CDR3nt: TGTGCCACCAAGCGGGGGAGCACAGATACGCAGTATTTT
j_gene: TRBJ2-2; abundance: few; v_gene: TRBV7-3; d_gene: -; CDR3aa: CASSSLLATGELFF; CDR3nt: TGTGCCAGCAGCTCACTACTTGCCACCGGGGAGCTGTTTTTT
j_gene: TRBJ2-5; abundance: -; v_gene: TRBV25-1; d_gene: -; CDR3aa: CASSNPWRDEGTQYF; CDR3nt: TGTGCCAGCAGCAACCCGTGGCGGGACGAAGGGACCCAGTACTTC
j_gene: TRBJ1-5; abundance: -; v_gene: TRBV2; d_gene: -; CDR3aa: CASNREFGQPQHF; CDR3nt: TGTGCCAGCAACAGGGAATTTGGACAGCCCCAGCATTTT
j_gene: TRBJ2-3; abundance: once; v_gene: TRBV7-9; d_gene: TRBD2; CDR3aa: CASSFERGRGYF; CDR3nt: TGTGCCAGCAGCTTCGAGCGGGGGAGAGGGTATTTT
j_gene: TRBJ2-5; abundance: -; v_gene: TRBV20-1; d_gene: -; CDR3aa: CSARQETQYF; CDR3nt: TGCAGTGCGAGACAAGAGACCCAGTACTTC
j_gene: TRBJ2-1; abundance: -; v_gene: TRBV14; d_gene: -; CDR3aa: CASSQGRAREQFF; CDR3nt: TGTGCCAGCAGCCAAGGGCGGGCGCGAGAGCAGTTCTTC
j_gene: TRBJ1-2; abundance: few; v_gene: TRBV30; d_gene: -; CDR3aa: CAWSVQGRGSYGYTF; CDR3nt: TGTGCCTGGAGTGTACAGGGCAGGGGCAGCTATGGCTACACCTTC
j_gene: TRBJ1-3; abundance: -; v_gene: TRBV7-8; d_gene: -; CDR3aa: CASSYQGVSGNTIYF; CDR3nt: TGTGCCAGCAGTTACCAGGGAGTCTCTGGAAACACCATATATTTT
j_gene: TRBJ2-3; abundance: many; v_gene: TRBV19; d_gene: -; CDR3aa: CAISRGDTQYF; CDR3nt: TGTGCCATCTCGAGGGGAGATACGCAGTATTTT
j_gene: TRBJ2-6; abundance: -; v_gene: TRBV6-5; d_gene: TRBD1; CDR3aa: CASSYTGGGANVLTF; CDR3nt: TGTGCCAGCAGTTACACAGGGGGTGGGGCCAACGTCCTGACTTTC
j_gene: TRBJ1-2; abundance: -; v_gene: TRBV6-5; d_gene: -; CDR3aa: CASSQGGGYTF; CDR3nt: TGTGCCAGCTCCCAAGGAGGGGGCTACACCTTC
j_gene: TRBJ2-7; abundance: -; v_gene: TRBV29-1; d_gene: -; CDR3aa: CSVENRVGEQYF; CDR3nt: TGCAGCGTCGAAAACAGGGTTGGCGAGCAGTACTTC
j_gene: TRBJ1-2; abundance: -; v_gene: TRBV7-9; d_gene: TRBD1; CDR3aa: CASSRTGAIGWGYTF; CDR3nt: TGTGCCAGCAGCCGGACAGGCGCAATTGGTTGGGGCTACACCTTC